This paragraph reports one T cell receptor beta chain. These data come from a study of T cell changes during pregnancy in multiple sclerosis. Measured with immunoSEQ multiplex PCR; TCRdb has only the in-frame clones, and not every one. The sample has about 57,000 clones; around nine tenths are singletons. The source of this sequence is a female donor with multiple sclerosis, enrolled in a pregnancy study. The material was peripheral blood, obtained after pregnancy.

The DNA for the CDR3 is TGCGCCAGCAGCCAAGATCGGGGGGGCGTGAATGAAAAACTGTTTTTT. Translation: CASSQDRGGVNEKLFF. The chain combines TRBV4-1 with TRBJ1-4; tentatively, D is TRBD1 (6 bases). The CDR3 is 16 residues long. V dropped 0 bases and J dropped 5 bases, with 13 bases sitting between them. Per the germline V gene, CDR1 is MGHRA and CDR2 is YSYEKL.